This TCR beta chain comes out of a study of metastatic and nonmetastatic thyroid tumors (dated by TCRdb to the early 2020s). Concerning the study at large: Repertoires from peripheral blood and from tumor or nodule tissue samples of malignant and benign thyroid patients were compared. Beyond this particular receptor, the publication reports: TCR beta diversity was reported as significantly higher in malignant tumors than in benign nodules, in both blood and tumor samples.

No patient had received any treatment before thyroid surgery. Patient clinical samples collected from about 2011 to 2019 were retrospectively analysed using T-cell receptor beta sequencing. Library prep was done by PCR. TCRdb records Illumina HiSeq 4000 as the sequencer. The TCR beta-chain CDR3 region of each patient was profiled by high-throughput sequencing. The authors processed their data as follows. Drawing on CDR3 differences between clinicopathological groups, the researchers built a classifier meant to tell apart patients with distant-metastatic papillary thyroid cancer. The Shannon index was used to assess repertoire diversity, and the Morisita-Horn index was used to assess tumor-blood repertoire similarity. In TCRdb, the public reads were trimmed at Q25 with fastp and aligned with MiXCR, with productive beta chains retained. The V and J calls were not made by the authors but by TCRdb's processing. The sample records approximately 31,000 clones, almost 30% of which are singletons. The ten biggest clones cover roughly 31% of the sample.

V lost 3 bases and J lost 3 bases, and the count of bases not matched to a germline gene is 11. According to the germline V gene, CDR1 reads SGDLS and CDR2 reads YYNGEE. The CDR3 spans 16 residues, from the cysteine through the phenylalanine. CDR3 DNA is the only sequence kept; it has 48 bases, read in frame from the first base. Comment on this clone: Its antigen remains undetermined. No much larger clone is present one base from it, and per-base qualities are unavailable.

Sequencing was carried out using blood. The chain is made from TRBV9 and TRBJ1-2; TRBD1 aligns with 7 central bases. The sequence derives from a female donor with papillary thyroid cancer or a benign thyroid nodule (not recorded which). Some clones in this sample may be carry-over from other donors' samples. At the DNA level, the sequence is TGTGCCAGCAGCGCGGTCGGTGGTGGGACAGACTATGGCTACACCTTC. Its protein product is CASSAVGGGTDYGYTF.